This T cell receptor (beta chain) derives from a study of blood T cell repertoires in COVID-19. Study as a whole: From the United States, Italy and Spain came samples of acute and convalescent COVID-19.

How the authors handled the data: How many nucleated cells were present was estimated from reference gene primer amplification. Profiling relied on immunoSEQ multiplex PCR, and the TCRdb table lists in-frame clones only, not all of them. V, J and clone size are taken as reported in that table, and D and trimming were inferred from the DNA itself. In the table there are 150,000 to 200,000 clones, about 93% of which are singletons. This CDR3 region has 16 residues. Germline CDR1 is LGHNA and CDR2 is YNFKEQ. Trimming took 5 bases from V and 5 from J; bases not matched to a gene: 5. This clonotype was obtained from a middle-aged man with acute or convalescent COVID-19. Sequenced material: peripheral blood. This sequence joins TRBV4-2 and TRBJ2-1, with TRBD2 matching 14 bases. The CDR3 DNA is TGTGCCAGCAGCGTAAGACTAGCGGGGGGGCACAATGAGCAGTTCTTC. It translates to CASSVRLAGGHNEQFF.